These T cell receptor beta chains were read from a single sample in a study of OX40 agonist ivuxolimab in advanced cancers. Repertoires were generated with immunoSEQ multiplex PCR, while TCRdb's copy carries only in-frame clones and drops some. The profile shows some 44,000 clones, about 86% of them singletons. The material was CD4+ or CD8+ T cells sorted from blood, obtained in a trial of the OX40 agonist ivuxolimab. The receptors shown here come from an adult with an advanced solid tumor such as melanoma, head and neck, liver or kidney cancer. Each CDR3 is given with its conserved first and last residue. The D gene is left open where the match is weak. Rows give clone size only sometimes, using once, few, many, or a class for an expanded clone.

clone_size j_call v_call d_call cdr3_aa cdr3_nt
. TRBJ2-1 TRBV10-3 . CAISPKRDREQFF TGTGCCATCAGTCCAAAAAGGGACCGTGAGCAGTTCTTC
. TRBJ1-3 TRBV6-6 . CASSSLGSGNTIYF TGTGCCAGCAGTTCCCTTGGCTCTGGAAACACCATATATTTT
many TRBJ1-5 TRBV6-1 . CASTKDRHQPQHF TGTGCCAGTACAAAGGACAGACATCAGCCCCAGCATTTT
. TRBJ1-6 TRBV5-1 . CASSPFLGAGGNSPLHF TGCGCCAGTAGCCCTTTCTTGGGAGCTGGAGGGAATTCACCCCTCCACTTT
. TRBJ2-7 TRBV6-5 TRBD1 CASRRRGQIYEQYF TGTGCCAGCAGACGCCGGGGACAGATCTACGAGCAGTACTTC
. TRBJ2-1 TRBV18 . CASSAGTFFSYNEQFF TGTGCCAGCTCGGCGGGGACTTTCTTCTCCTACAATGAGCAGTTCTTC
. TRBJ2-2 TRBV27 TRBD2 CASSLGLAGRNGELFF TGTGCCAGCAGTTTAGGGCTAGCGGGAAGGAACGGGGAGCTGTTTTTT
. TRBJ2-7 TRBV4-1 . CASSQAGAVHEQYF TGCGCCAGCAGCCAAGCAGGCGCGGTCCACGAGCAGTACTTC
few TRBJ2-5 TRBV2 TRBD2 CASSGLAGRETQYF TGTGCCAGCAGTGGTCTAGCGGGGAGGGAGACCCAGTACTTC
. TRBJ2-7 TRBV28 . CASSLWRGFEQYF TGTGCCAGCAGTTTGTGGAGAGGGTTCGAGCAGTACTTC
. TRBJ1-1 TRBV27 . CASSPFSFDPEAFF TGTGCCAGCAGCCCGTTTAGCTTCGACCCTGAAGCTTTCTTT
. TRBJ1-2 TRBV6-1 . CASGWGYTF TGTGCCAGCGGGTGGGGCTACACCTTC
once TRBJ2-7 TRBV29-1 . CSVRIKASFHSYEQYF TGCAGCGTTCGGATTAAGGCTAGCTTCCACTCCTACGAGCAGTACTTC
. TRBJ2-2 TRBV10-1 . CASSGDLYTGELFF TGCGCCAGCAGCGGGGACCTTTACACCGGGGAGCTGTTTTTT
. TRBJ2-7 TRBV7-4 . CASSLGNGPIEQYF TGTGCCAGCAGCTTAGGGAACGGTCCGATCGAGCAGTACTTC
. TRBJ1-2 TRBV6-1 . CASSEGQGTNYGYTF TGTGCCAGCAGTGAAGGGCAGGGGACTAACTATGGCTACACCTTC
few TRBJ2-1 TRBV19 TRBD2 CATASGTSGTNSPPHEQFF TGTGCCACAGCCTCCGGGACTAGCGGGACTAACTCGCCCCCCCATGAGCAGTTCTTC
. TRBJ2-5 TRBV7-3 . CASSHETQYF TGTGCCAGCAGCCATGAGACCCAGTACTTC
. TRBJ2-5 TRBV11-2 TRBD1 CASSLAGQVQETQYF TGTGCCAGCAGCTTGGCCGGACAGGTCCAAGAGACCCAGTACTTC
. TRBJ1-2 TRBV19 . CASRDSPYGYTF TGTGCCAGTAGGGACAGTCCCTATGGCTACACCTTC